The 11 T cell receptor beta chains below come from one sample, sequenced in a study of neoadjuvant anti-PD-1 for oral cavity cancer. Time point described: after neoadjuvant nivolumab, at surgical resection. Sequencing was performed with immunoSEQ multiplex PCR; in TCRdb, only in-frame clones are kept and a portion is missing. This sample has approximately 42,000 clones, with 65% to 85% found just once. The sample in question was PBMCs, obtained after nivolumab (anti-PD-1) treatment. Source of these receptors: a person between 40 and 79 years old with oral cavity squamous cell carcinoma.

A single count supports this clone. The V and J genes are TRBV6-5 and TRBJ1-1, with a possible D match to TRBD1 (5 bases). Trimming stripped 6 bases from V and 0 bases from J, with 14 bases between. The CDR3 runs to 15 residues. CDR1 MNHEY and CDR2 SVGAGI come from the germline V gene. The CDR3 here is CASSLRPGVNTEAFF. The CDR3 DNA follows: TGTGCCAGCAGCTTACGTCCGGGGGTGAACACTGAAGCTTTCTTT.

This clone was recorded once. This rearrangement joins TRBV7-8 to TRBJ2-1, with 7 bases that match TRBD2. The germline CDR1 and CDR2 sequences are SGHVS and FQNEAQ. The CDR3 runs to 16 residues. Trimming at V came to 5 bases and at J to 8 bases, leaving 15 bases not matched to a gene. The CDR3: CASSGGAGTKLDEQFF. CDR3 nucleotides: TGTGCCAGCAGCGGGGGAGCGGGGACTAAATTGGATGAGCAGTTCTTC.

This clone was seen only a few times. The chain couples TRBV2 to TRBJ1-1, with D maybe TRBD1 (6 bases). Trimming took 6 bases from V and 5 from J, leaving 10 bases between them. Germline V CDR1 and CDR2: SNHLY, FYNNEI. This CDR3 is 12 amino acids long. DNA for the CDR3: TGTGCCAGCAGGGCTGGACAGACTGAAGCTTTCTTT. It codes for CASRAGQTEAFF.

The rearrangement joins TRBV7-2 to TRBJ2-7; D is unresolved. Germline V gene data show CDR1 as SGHTA and CDR2 as FQGNSA. V was clipped by 5 bases and J by 3 bases, with 5 bases between them. The CDR3 runs 11 residues. As DNA, the CDR3 is TGTGCCAGCAGCGACCTCTACGAGCAGTACTTC. Protein sequence: CASSDLYEQYF.

CDR3 residues: CASSWGTEQETQYF. CDR3 nucleotide sequence: TGTGCCAGCAGTTGGGGGACAGAACAAGAGACCCAGTACTTC. The genes are TRBV27 and TRBJ2-5, with 7 positions matching TRBD1. The CDR3 sequence is 14 residues long. V trimming: 4 bases; J trimming: 2 bases; junction bases outside the gene matches: 4. The germline V gene encodes CDR1 MNHEY and CDR2 SMNVEV (reference sequence).

The chain couples TRBV4-1 to TRBJ1-2; 7 bases are shared with TRBD1. V trimming: 0 bases; J trimming: 4 bases; junction bases outside the gene matches: 5. The CDR3 loop spans 15 amino acids. CDR1 MGHRA and CDR2 YSYEKL come from the germline V gene. Written as DNA, the CDR3 is TGCGCCAGCAGCCAAGATCCGGGACAGTTCTATGGCTACACCTTC. Residues: CASSQDPGQFYGYTF.

The chain links TRBV7-9 to TRBJ2-3; perhaps TRBD2 as D (5 bases). CDR1 is SEHNR, CDR2 FQNEAQ, per germline (reference sequence). V dropped 1 base and J dropped 8 bases, with 16 bases sitting between them. CDR3 size: 15 residues. The CDR3 reads CASSLGGSLGGTQYF. CDR3 coding DNA: TGTGCCAGCAGCTTAGGCGGCAGCCTAGGAGGTACGCAGTATTTT. Combining the CDR3 with reference TRBV7-9 and TRBJ2-3 gives the whole variable domain DTGVSQNPRHKITKRGQNVTFRCDPISEHNRLYWYRQTLGQGPEFLTYFQNEAQLEKSRLLSDRFSAERPKGSFSTLEIQRTEQGDSAMYLCASSLGGSLGGTQYFGPGTRLTVL.

This rearrangement joins TRBV5-1 to TRBJ1-2; the D gene is possibly TRBD1 (5 bases). From germline, CDR1 is SGHRS and CDR2 YFSETQ. Trimming removed 4 bases at V and 5 bases at J, with 15 bases between. The CDR3 extends over 14 amino acids. Here the CDR3 reads CASSRWGVTYGYTF. The CDR3 DNA is TGCGCCAGCAGCCGCTGGGGCGTTACGTATGGCTACACCTTC.

The rearrangement uses TRBV19 and TRBJ1-5; no definite D call. This CDR3 is 14 amino acids long. The V end was cut by 3 bases, the J end by 3 bases, with 9 bases between. Germline loops: CDR1 LNHDA, CDR2 SQIVND (reference sequence). CDR3 residues: CASSIETSNQPQHF. For the CDR3, the DNA is TGTGCCAGTAGTATTGAGACGTCCAATCAGCCCCAGCATTTT.

This clone was detected only a few times. This chain uses TRBV11-2 with TRBJ2-5; D could derive from TRBD1 or TRBD2 (5 bases each). The CDR3 runs 15 residues. Trimming took off 1 base at V and 3 bases at J, with 12 bases between the two ends. Germline loops: CDR1 SGHAT, CDR2 FQNNGV. CDR3 in amino acids: CASSLGVVGEETQYF. CDR3 bases: TGTGCCAGCAGCTTAGGAGTTGTGGGGGAAGAGACCCAGTACTTC. The variable domain in full, with the rest retrieved from reference TRBV11-2 and TRBJ2-5, is EAGVAQSPRYKIIEKRQSVAFWCNPISGHATLYWYQQILGQGPKLLIQFQNNGVVDDSQLPKDRFSAERLKGVDSTLKIQPAKLEDSAVYLCASSLGVVGEETQYFGPGTRLLVL.

This chain uses TRBV6-5 with TRBJ1-1; D is perhaps TRBD1 (5 bases). V was shortened by 7 bases and J by 8 bases, with 11 bases between the two germline ends. The CDR3 contains 11 residues. CDR1 and CDR2 from the germline V gene are MNHEY and SVGAGI. CDR3 region: CASKTSGEAFF. The CDR3 DNA follows: TGTGCCAGCAAAACGTCAGGGGAAGCTTTCTTT.